This T cell receptor beta chain appears in the sequencing data of a study of graft-versus-host responses after intestinal transplantation. Overall study: In this cohort, recipients had multivisceral, liver-intestinal, or isolated intestinal transplants. Each recipient received anti-thymocyte globulin induction, then tacrolimus and steroids for approximately three years.

Worth noting for this clone: The target antigen is unknown.

Findings and limits, study-wide: When patients had graft-donor T cell macrochimerism, their allografts held high graft-versus-host to host-versus-graft clonal ratios. Recipient marrow showed GvH clones, some seen first in ileum or blood.

Generated by immunoSEQ multiplex PCR, the TCRdb table keeps only in-frame clones and is missing some. This repertoire shows over 100,000 clones, approximately 92% found once; its top ten account for around 0.12%. The CDR3 totals 15 residues. The germline V gene has CDR1 MNHNY and CDR2 SVGAGI (reference sequence). The chain couples TRBV6-6 to TRBJ2-5; the D is unclear. Gene TRBJ2-7 matches the end of the DNA better, so the J call may be wrong. The sequence was collected from a human donor who received an intestinal transplant. Sample: unstimulated CD4+ T cells sorted from spleen or lymph node cells, taken before intestinal transplant. CDR3 in amino acids: CASSYGVGLGGEQYF. CDR3 nucleotide sequence: TGTGCCAGCAGTTACGGCGTGGGCTTAGGCGGCGAGCAGTACTTC.